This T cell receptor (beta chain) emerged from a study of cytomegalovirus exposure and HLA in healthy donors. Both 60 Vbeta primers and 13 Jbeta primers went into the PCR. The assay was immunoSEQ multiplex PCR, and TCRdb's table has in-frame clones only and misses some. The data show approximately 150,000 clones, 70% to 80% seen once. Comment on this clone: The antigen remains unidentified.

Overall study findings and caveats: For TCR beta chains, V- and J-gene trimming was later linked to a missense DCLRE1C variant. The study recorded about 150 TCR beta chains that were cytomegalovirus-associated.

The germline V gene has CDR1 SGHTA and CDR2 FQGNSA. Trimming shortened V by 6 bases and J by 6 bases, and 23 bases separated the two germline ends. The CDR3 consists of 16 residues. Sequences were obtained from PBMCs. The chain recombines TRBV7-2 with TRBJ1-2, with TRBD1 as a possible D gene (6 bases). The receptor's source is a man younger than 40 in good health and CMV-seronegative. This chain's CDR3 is CASSGAAGTNNNGYTF. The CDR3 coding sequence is TGTGCCAGCAGTGGAGCCGCCGGGACAAACAACAATGGCTACACCTTC.